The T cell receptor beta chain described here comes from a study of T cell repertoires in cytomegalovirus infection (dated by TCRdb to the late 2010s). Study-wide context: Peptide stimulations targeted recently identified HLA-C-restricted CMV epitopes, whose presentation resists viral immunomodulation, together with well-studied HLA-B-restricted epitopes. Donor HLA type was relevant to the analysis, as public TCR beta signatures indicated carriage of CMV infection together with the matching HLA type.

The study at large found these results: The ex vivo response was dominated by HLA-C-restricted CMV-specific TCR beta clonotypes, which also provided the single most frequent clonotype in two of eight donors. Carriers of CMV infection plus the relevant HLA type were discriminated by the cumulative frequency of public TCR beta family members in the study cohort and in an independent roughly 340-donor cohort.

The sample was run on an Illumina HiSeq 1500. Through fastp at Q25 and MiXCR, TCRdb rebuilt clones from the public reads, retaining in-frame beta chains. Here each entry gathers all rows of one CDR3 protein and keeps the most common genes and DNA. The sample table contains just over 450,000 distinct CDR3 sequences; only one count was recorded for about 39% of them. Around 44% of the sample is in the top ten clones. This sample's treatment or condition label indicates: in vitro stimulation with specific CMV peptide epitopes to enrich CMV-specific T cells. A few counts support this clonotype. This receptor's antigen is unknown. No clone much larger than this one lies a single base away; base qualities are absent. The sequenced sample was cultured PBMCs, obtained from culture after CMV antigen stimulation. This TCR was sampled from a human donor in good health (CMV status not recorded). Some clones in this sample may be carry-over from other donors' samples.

CDR3 reads: CASSSVGGGLDTQYF. The sequenced DNA: TGTGCCAGCAGCTCAGTGGGGGGGGGCCTAGATACGCAGTATTTT. The sequence is built from TRBV7-2 and TRBJ2-3; the D gene is perhaps TRBD2, from 7 matching bases. Deletion took 4 bases off V and 5 bases off J, with a span of 16 bases between the germline ends. Reading from cysteine to phenylalanine, the CDR3 counts 15 amino acids. The read is trimmed to its CDR3 DNA, 45 bases read in frame from base 1. The germline V gene supplies CDR1 SGHTA and CDR2 FQGNSA.